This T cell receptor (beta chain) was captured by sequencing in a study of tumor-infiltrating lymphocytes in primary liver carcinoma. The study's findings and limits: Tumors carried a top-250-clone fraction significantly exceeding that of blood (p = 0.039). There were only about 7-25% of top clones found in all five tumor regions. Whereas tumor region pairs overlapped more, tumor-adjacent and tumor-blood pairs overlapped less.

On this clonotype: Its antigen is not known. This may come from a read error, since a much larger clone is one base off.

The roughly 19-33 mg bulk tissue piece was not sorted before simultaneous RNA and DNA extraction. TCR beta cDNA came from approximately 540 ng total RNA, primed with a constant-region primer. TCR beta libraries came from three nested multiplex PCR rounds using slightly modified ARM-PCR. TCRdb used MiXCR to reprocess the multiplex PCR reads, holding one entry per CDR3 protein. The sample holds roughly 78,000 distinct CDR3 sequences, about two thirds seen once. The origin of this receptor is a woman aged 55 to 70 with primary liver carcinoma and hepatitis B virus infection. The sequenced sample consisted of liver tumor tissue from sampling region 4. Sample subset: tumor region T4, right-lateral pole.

CDR3 region: CARSLAPWTGDYGYTF. The CDR3 region has the DNA TGTGCCAGAAGCTTAGCGCCTTGGACAGGGGATTATGGCTACACCTTC. The V gene is TRBV7-9, the J gene TRBJ1-2; 9 bases are a match to TRBD1. The CDR3 spans 16 residues. The germline CDR1 and CDR2 sequences are SEHNR and FQNEAQ (reference sequence).